These 27 T cell receptor beta chains share one sample of origin, sequenced in a study of T cells in Graves' hyperthyroidism and ophthalmopathy. From RNA transcripts, TCR beta CDR3 regions were amplified. The primer set for the first-round RT-PCR of the TCR CDR3 was HTBI. Using its own MiXCR run on the multiplex PCR reads, TCRdb lists one record per CDR3 protein. This table holds around 720,000 distinct CDR3 sequences, roughly a third found once. The material sequenced was blood. All receptors come from a middle-aged woman with Graves' hyperthyroidism.

This clonotype was recorded a few times. The V call is TRBV12-3 or TRBV12-4, the J call TRBJ2-7; D gene uncertain. CDR3 length: 12 residues. Trimming stripped 2 bases from V and 4 bases from J, with 6 bases between. CDR3 DNA: TGTGCCAGCAGTTTATTCGGTTACGAGCAGTACTTC. Its translation: CASSLFGYEQYF.

J is TRBJ2-5 and V is TRBV24-1; 7 bases are shared with TRBD1. This CDR3 spans 15 amino acids. Trimming at V came to 11 bases and at J to 3 bases, leaving 14 bases not matched to a gene. Germline V lookup: CDR1 KGHDR, CDR2 SFDVKD. In nucleotides, the CDR3 is TGTGCCAGCAGGGGGAGTGGGGAGACTGAAGAGACCCAGTACTTC. Its translation: CASRGSGETEETQYF.

V usage is TRBV28 and J usage is TRBJ1-2; D is unclear. This CDR3 comprises 14 residues. Germline V gives CDR1 MDHEN, CDR2 SYDVKM. The V end was cut by 1 base, the J end by 2 bases, with 8 bases between. For the CDR3, the DNA is TGTGCCAGCAGTTTATCGAGGAGGAACTATGGCTACACCTTC. Residues: CASSLSRRNYGYTF.

The V call is TRBV12-3 or TRBV12-4, the J call TRBJ2-7; TRBD2 might be the D (5 bases). There are 16 residues in the CDR3. Trimming stripped 2 bases from V and 2 bases from J, with 16 bases between. The CDR3 spells CASSLSGNGITYEQYF. As DNA, the CDR3 is TGTGCCAGCAGTTTATCTGGTAACGGGATTACCTACGAGCAGTACTTC.

The gene calls are TRBV29-1 and TRBJ2-1; TRBD2 aligns across 7 bases. Germline V gene lookup returns CDR1 SQVTM and CDR2 ANQGSEA. The CDR3 loop spans 14 amino acids. J was trimmed by 5 bases and V by 6 bases; bases with no gene match: 10. The CDR3 protein is CSVDSRDYDNEQFF. The CDR3 DNA sequence: TGCAGCGTAGACTCCCGGGACTACGACAATGAGCAGTTCTTC.

This clonotype was detected a few times. This sequence joins TRBV7-9 and TRBJ1-1; TRBD1 might be the D (6 bases). The CDR3 totals 12 residues. V was clipped by 6 bases and J by 7 bases, with 12 bases between them. Per the germline V gene, CDR1 is SEHNR and CDR2 is FQNEAQ (reference sequence). This chain's CDR3 is CASRDQTGEAFF. CDR3 in DNA: TGTGCCAGCAGGGACCAGACAGGTGAAGCTTTCTTT.

This clonotype occurred many times. V is TRBV7-6 and J is TRBJ1-2; no clear D gene. Germline CDR1 and CDR2: SGHVS and FNYEAQ. V was shortened by 7 bases and J by 6 bases, with 18 bases between the two germline ends. CDR3 length: 14 amino acids. DNA of the CDR3: TGTGCCAGCATGCCGTTCCCGGTTGAGAATGGCTACACCTTC. Translated: CASMPFPVENGYTF.

The CDR3 reads CASSIAVTGDSPFEQYF. In DNA, the CDR3 is TGTGCCAGTAGTATAGCCGTTACAGGAGATTCTCCCTTTGAGCAGTACTTC. This chain joins TRBV19 and TRBJ2-7; a possible D gene is TRBD1 (5 bases). The CDR3 sequence is 17 residues long. Germline CDR1 is LNHDA and CDR2 is SQIVND (reference sequence). Trimming removed 1 base at V and 7 bases at J, with 23 bases between.

This clonotype has ten or more counts. J is TRBJ1-2 and V is TRBV20-1; D perhaps matches TRBD1 (6 bases). The V gene lost 6 bases and the J gene lost 4 bases, with 12 bases spanning the gap. CDR3 size: 12 residues. CDR1 and CDR2 (germline): DFQATT, SNEGSKA (reference sequence). CDR3 sequence (DNA): TGCAGTGCCATCAGGGGTTCCTATGGCTACACCTTC. It encodes CSAIRGSYGYTF.

A few counts support this clonotype. The chain recombines TRBV6-6 with TRBJ2-2; D perhaps matches TRBD2 (5 bases). Per the germline V gene, CDR1 is MNHNY and CDR2 is SVGAGI (reference sequence). This CDR3 contains 16 residues. V was cut by 7 bases and J by 5 bases, with 20 bases left in between. This CDR3 is CASTYTVSGDTGELFF. DNA for the CDR3: TGTGCCAGCACCTATACAGTTTCCGGGGATACCGGGGAGCTGTTTTTT.

This clonotype occurred many times. This sequence joins TRBV29-1 and TRBJ1-2, with D perhaps TRBD1 (6 bases). CDR3 size: 12 residues. V was pared by 6 bases and J by 1 base, with 9 bases between. CDR1 and CDR2 from the germline V gene are SQVTM and ANQGSEA. The chain's CDR3 is CSVGTRNYGYTF. The CDR3 coding sequence is TGCAGCGTGGGGACACGTAACTATGGCTACACCTTC.

Many counts were recorded for this clonotype. The J gene is TRBJ2-2, the V gene TRBV2; 7 nucleotides agree with TRBD1. Unmatched junction bases numbered 6, after V lost 8 bases and J lost 3 bases. The CDR3 has 14 residues. Germline values: CDR1 SNHLY, CDR2 FYNNEI. The CDR3 DNA is TGTGCCAGCCTACGGGACAGACACACCGGGGAGCTGTTTTTT. It specifies CASLRDRHTGELFF.

This clonotype was picked up many times. The chain is built from TRBV11-2 and TRBJ1-2; D is uncertain. The CDR3 sequence is 15 residues long. Germline CDR1 and CDR2: SGHAT and FQNNGV. Deletions cut 6 bases from V and 5 bases from J, with 19 bases between. The CDR3 reads CASSSRREQSYGYTF. CDR3 DNA sequence: TGTGCCAGCAGTTCGAGGCGGGAGCAGAGTTATGGCTACACCTTC. Supplemented by reference TRBV11-2 and TRBJ1-2, the full variable domain reads EAGVAQSPRYKIIEKRQSVAFWCNPISGHATLYWYQQILGQGPKLLIQFQNNGVVDDSQLPKDRFSAERLKGVDSTLKIQPAKLEDSAVYLCASSSRREQSYGYTFGSGTRLTVV.

This clonotype has ten or more counts. This sequence joins TRBV24-1 and TRBJ1-5, with TRBD1 matching over 7 bases. Germline V lookup: CDR1 KGHDR, CDR2 SFDVKD. CDR3 length: 14 amino acids. V shed 2 bases, J shed 8 bases, and the junction held 5 bases outside the gene matches. The chain's CDR3 is CATSDWTGREPQHF. CDR3 DNA sequence: TGTGCCACCAGTGATTGGACAGGCCGTGAGCCCCAGCATTTT.

The rearrangement links TRBV10-3 to TRBJ1-1; tentative D call: TRBD1 (6 bases). V lost 11 bases to trimming and J lost 4 bases, with 17 bases between them. Germline assignment: CDR1 ENHRY and CDR2 SYGVKD. This CDR3 contains 13 residues. The CDR3 region is CAVGGEGVTEAFF. The CDR3 nucleotides read TGTGCCGTCGGGGGGGAGGGGGTCACTGAAGCTTTCTTT.

Points on this clonotype: A much more abundant neighbour one base away suggests this may be a read error. The V gene is TRBV7-2, the J gene TRBJ2-7, with D perhaps matching TRBD1 (6 bases). The CDR3 runs to 15 residues. Deletions cut 8 bases from V and 3 bases from J, with 20 bases between. Germline V gives CDR1 SGHTA, CDR2 FQGNSA. As DNA, the CDR3 is TGTGCCAGCGGCTACCACCCGAACAGGGACTACGAGCAGTACTTC. Translating gives CASGYHPNRDYEQYF.

The chain employs TRBV7-9 and TRBJ1-2; D not certain. V gave up 4 bases and J gave up 7 bases, with 10 bases separating them. The CDR3 extends over 12 amino acids. The germline V gene has CDR1 SEHNR and CDR2 FQNEAQ (reference sequence). The CDR3 sequence: CASSSGGGGYTF. The CDR3 coding sequence is TGTGCCAGCAGCTCCGGAGGCGGTGGCTACACCTTC.

This clonotype was detected ten times or more. The V and J genes are TRBV7-2 and TRBJ2-7; 11 positions match TRBD1. This CDR3 contains 16 residues. Germline values: CDR1 SGHTA, CDR2 FQGNSA. V trimming: 2 bases; J trimming: 2 bases; junction bases outside the gene matches: 5. DNA for the CDR3: TGTGCCAGCAGCTTAACCGGGACAGGGGGGACCTACGAGCAGTACTTC. Translated: CASSLTGTGGTYEQYF. The variable domain in full, with the rest retrieved from reference TRBV7-2 and TRBJ2-7, is GAGVSQSPSNKVTEKGKDVELRCDPISGHTALYWYRQSLGQGLEFLIYFQGNSAPDKSGLPSDRFSAERTGGSVSTLTIQRTQQEDSAVYLCASSLTGTGGTYEQYFGPGTRLTVT.

This chain joins TRBV20-1 and TRBJ2-7; D possibly corresponds to TRBD1 (6 bases). The CDR3 has 14 amino acids. Germline V gene data show CDR1 as DFQATT and CDR2 as SNEGSKA (reference sequence). The ends were cut back, 6 bases at V and 4 bases at J, with 19 bases in the middle. CDR3 in amino acids: CSAAMTGPRYEQYF. In DNA form, the CDR3 reads TGCAGTGCCGCTATGACAGGCCCTAGGTACGAGCAGTACTTC.

This clonotype was observed many times. This sequence joins TRBV6-1 and TRBJ1-2; D is undetermined. V was pared by 4 bases and J by 1 base, with 10 bases between. The CDR3 loop spans 14 amino acids. Germline CDR1 MNHNS, CDR2 SASEGT. CDR3 nucleotide sequence: TGTGCCAGCAGTGTCGGATATGATAACTATGGCTACACCTTC. Translated: CASSVGYDNYGYTF.

This clonotype was recorded many times. The chain couples TRBV29-1 to TRBJ1-1; D is unclear. Trimming took 7 bases from V and 1 from J, leaving 13 bases between them. The CDR3 is made up of 13 amino acids. Germline CDR1 SQVTM, CDR2 ANQGSEA. The CDR3 is CSGRSTGNTEAFF. The CDR3, as DNA: TGCAGCGGGAGGTCGACGGGGAACACTGAAGCTTTCTTT.

This chain connects TRBV2 to TRBJ1-1, with TRBD1 matching over 9 bases. CDR3 size: 13 residues. The germline CDR1 and CDR2 sequences are SNHLY and FYNNEI. J lost 4 bases, V lost 9 bases, and 6 bases had no gene match. The CDR3 region is CASKGGQGTEAFF. Written as DNA, the CDR3 is TGTGCCAGTAAGGGGGGACAGGGCACTGAAGCTTTCTTT.

This chain links TRBV11-1 with TRBJ2-2; D may be TRBD1 or TRBD2 (5 bases each). The CDR3 sequence is 14 residues long. V was trimmed by 5 bases and J by 4 bases, leaving 11 bases between them. Germline V gene data show CDR1 as SGHAT and CDR2 as FQDESV (reference sequence). This chain's CDR3 is CASSRDPSTGELFF. CDR3 DNA: TGTGCCAGCAGCCGGGACCCCTCCACCGGGGAGCTGTTTTTT.

This clonotype has just a few counts. V usage is TRBV14 and J usage is TRBJ1-6; D uncertain. Trimming pared 2 bases from V and 0 bases from J, leaving 8 bases between. The length of the CDR3 is 16 residues. Per germline, CDR1 SGHDN and CDR2 FVKESK. The CDR3, as DNA: TGTGCCAGCAGCCAATTAGGGAGCTCCTATAATTCACCCCTCCACTTT. Amino acid sequence: CASSQLGSSYNSPLHF.

Turning to this clonotype: Lacking the conserved final phenylalanine or tryptophan, this CDR3 likely reflects a read error. This sequence joins TRBV7-9 and TRBJ2-5, with 11 bases fitting TRBD2. CDR1 and CDR2 (germline): SEHNR, FQNEAQ (reference sequence). The CDR3 extends over 17 amino acids. The DNA of the CDR3 is TGCGCCAGCAGCCGGCAGTTAGCGGGGGGGCACCAAGAGACCCAGTACCTC. Protein sequence: CASSRQLAGGHQETQYL.

The chain links TRBV6-5 to TRBJ2-5; D call uncertain. V lost 4 bases to trimming and J lost 8 bases, with 26 bases between them. CDR1 and CDR2 (germline): MNHEY, SVGAGI. The CDR3 runs to 17 residues. This chain's CDR3 is CASSLQSPGQFVGTQYF. CDR3 bases: TGTGCCAGCAGTTTACAATCCCCCGGGCAGTTCGTGGGCACCCAGTACTTC.

The chain is built from TRBV7-9 and TRBJ1-2; D call uncertain. V lost 2 bases, J lost 13 bases, and 14 bases lay in between. The CDR3 contains 12 residues. Germline V CDR1 and CDR2: SEHNR, FQNEAQ (reference sequence). CDR3 residues: CASSLLASSCTF. The CDR3 DNA reads as TGTGCCAGCAGCTTATTGGCCAGCTCATGCACCTTC. The whole variable domain, remainder taken from reference TRBV7-9 and TRBJ1-2, is DTGVSQNPRHKITKRGQNVTFRCDPISEHNRLYWYRQTLGQGPEFLTYFQNEAQLEKSRLLSDRFSAERPKGSFSTLEIQRTEQGDSAMYLCASSLLASSCTFGSGTRLTVV.